The 24 T cell receptor beta chains given below trace back to one sample, sequenced in a study of identical twins. TCRdb processed the 5' RACE reads anew with MiXCR; each CDR3 protein has one entry. The table shows 500,000 or so distinct CDR3 sequences, with 13% to 15% occurring only once. These data also formed part of another study, on yellow fever vaccine responses in identical twins.

Sequencing used CD4+ T cells sorted from blood. Source of these receptors: a young woman in good health.

The chain links TRBV6-5 to TRBJ1-1; no definite D call. In germline, CDR1 is MNHEY, CDR2 SVGAGI. V lost 3 bases and J lost 4, with 9 bases in between. This CDR3 contains 13 residues. The CDR3: CASSYRVATEAFF. Here the CDR3 DNA reads TGTGCCAGCAGTTATAGGGTCGCCACTGAAGCTTTCTTT.

This clonotype has a count of ten or more. The chain links TRBV12-3 or TRBV12-4 to TRBJ1-5; D is uncertain. The CDR3 is 13 amino acids. V dropped 5 bases and J dropped 5 bases, with 10 bases sitting between them. The DNA of the CDR3 is TGTGCCAGCAGTATCGACCGAGATCAGCCCCAGCATTTT. This gives the protein CASSIDRDQPQHF.

This clonotype was observed a handful of times. The V and J genes are TRBV29-1 and TRBJ2-2; 10 bases map to TRBD2. V was clipped by 5 bases and J by 6 bases; unmatched bases: 9. The CDR3 has 15 residues. Germline-derived CDR1 and CDR2 are SQVTM and ANQGSEA. The CDR3 region is CSVSGTSESSGELFF. The CDR3 DNA is TGCAGCGTTTCCGGGACTAGCGAATCGTCCGGGGAGCTGTTTTTT.

This clonotype has more than one count but fewer than ten. J is TRBJ2-2 and V is TRBV6-5, with TRBD1 matching 8 bases. The germline gives CDR1 MNHEY, CDR2 SVGAGI. This CDR3 has 15 residues. J gave up 4 bases and V 0 bases, and 1 base lay outside the gene matches. CDR3 nucleotide sequence: TGTGCCAGCAGTTACTCTGGGACAGGCACCGGGGAGCTGTTTTTT. This sequence encodes CASSYSGTGTGELFF.

This clonotype turned up a few times. As DNA, the CDR3 is TGTGCCAGCAGCTACAACACAGCAAACTACGAGCAGTACTTC. Its protein product is CASSYNTANYEQYF. The J gene is TRBJ2-7, the V gene TRBV11-2; D unresolved. CDR3 size: 14 residues. From germline, CDR1 is SGHAT and CDR2 FQNNGV. Deletions cut 4 bases from V and 3 bases from J, with 13 bases between.

The V call is TRBV2, the J call TRBJ2-5; 10 nucleotides match TRBD2. V lost 0 bases and J lost 2; bases outside the gene matches: 3. This CDR3 region has 16 residues. Germline V gene data show CDR1 as SNHLY and CDR2 as FYNNEI. The CDR3 region has the DNA TGTGCCAGCAGTGAAGCCCCAGCGGGGGGGCAAGAGACCCAGTACTTC. Its protein is CASSEAPAGGQETQYF.

The table lists this clonotype with a few counts. The chain combines TRBV5-1 with TRBJ2-7; 7 bases are shared with TRBD2. After removal of 6 bases from V and 0 bases from J, the junction contained 12 bases not matched to a gene. The CDR3 totals 16 residues. Germline assignment: CDR1 SGHRS and CDR2 YFSETQ. The CDR3 nucleotides read TGCGCCAGCACCCCAACCCTAGCGGCCAGCTCCTACGAGCAGTACTTC. The encoded protein is CASTPTLAASSYEQYF.

V usage is TRBV18 and J usage is TRBJ2-1, with 9 bases lining up with TRBD2. The CDR3 loop spans 16 amino acids. Trimming cost V 3 bases and J 6 bases; bases outside gene matches: 9. Germline CDR1 KGHSH, CDR2 LQKENI. In DNA, the CDR3 is TGTGCCAGCTCACCCGTTGCGGGGGGGCGAGGCAATGAGCAGTTCTTC. Residues: CASSPVAGGRGNEQFF.

This clonotype was detected a few times. The rearrangement uses TRBV6-2 or TRBV6-3 and TRBJ2-1, with TRBD2 matching over 13 bases. Germline CDR1 and CDR2: MNHEY and SVGEGT. Trimming took 5 bases from V and 6 from J; bases not matched to a gene: 4. The CDR3 is made up of 15 amino acids. The CDR3 sequence: CASSGLAGVFNEQFF. CDR3 DNA: TGTGCCAGCAGTGGACTAGCGGGAGTATTCAATGAGCAGTTCTTC.

A few counts support this clonotype. The chain recombines TRBV5-1 with TRBJ2-1, with TRBD1 matching 10 bases. Looked up from germline, CDR1 is SGHRS and CDR2 is YFSETQ. The CDR3 has 13 residues. The ends lost 2 bases at V and 10 bases at J; junction bases unmatched: 3. In DNA, the CDR3 is TGCGCCAGCAGCTTCTGGACAGGGGGAGAGCAGTTCTTC. Its translation: CASSFWTGGEQFF.

This clonotype was seen a few times. V gene TRBV27 combines with J gene TRBJ1-4; a weak D match, TRBD1 (5 bases). Germline V gene lookup returns CDR1 MNHEY and CDR2 SMNVEV (reference sequence). This CDR3 is 13 amino acids long. With 2 bases removed from V and 13 bases from J, the gap between germline ends came to 14 bases. CDR3 loop: CASSLRRQFRLFF. The CDR3 bases are TGTGCCAGCAGTTTACGGCGACAGTTCAGACTGTTTTTT.

This chain uses TRBV24-1 with TRBJ2-3, with 7 bases fitting TRBD1. The trim removed 4 bases at V and 3 bases at J, leaving 9 bases unmatched. Per germline, CDR1 KGHDR and CDR2 SFDVKD. The CDR3 runs to 16 residues. This CDR3 is CATSDTRTGGTDTQYF. The CDR3 coding sequence is TGTGCCACCAGTGACACACGGACAGGAGGAACAGATACGCAGTATTTT.

The chain links TRBV15 to TRBJ1-6; tentative D call: TRBD1 (6 bases). Trimming pared 4 bases from V and 2 bases from J, leaving 18 bases between. This CDR3 region has 18 residues. CDR1 is LNHNV, CDR2 YYDKDF, per germline (reference sequence). CDR3: CATSNPGEDRPYNSPLHF. In DNA, the CDR3 is TGTGCCACCAGCAACCCGGGGGAGGACAGACCCTATAATTCACCCCTCCACTTT.

J is TRBJ2-7 and V is TRBV20-1; a weak D match, TRBD2 (6 bases). The germline V gene encodes CDR1 DFQATT and CDR2 SNEGSKA (reference sequence). This CDR3 is 14 amino acids long. Deletions cut 5 bases from V and 3 bases from J, with 17 bases between. The CDR3 here is CSAARRTTVYEQYF. As DNA, the CDR3 is TGCAGTGCTGCCCGAAGGACTACAGTCTACGAGCAGTACTTC.

There are a few counts of this clonotype. The genes are TRBV20-1 and TRBJ1-5; no definite D call. The V gene's germline CDR1 is DFQATT and CDR2 SNEGSKA (reference sequence). The CDR3 covers 13 residues. V lost 6 bases and J 0 bases, leaving 9 bases between the germline ends. Here the CDR3 reads CSAGSASNQPQHF. CDR3 nucleotide sequence: TGCAGTGCGGGCAGCGCTAGCAATCAGCCCCAGCATTTT.

This chain joins TRBV11-2 and TRBJ2-7; possible D gene TRBD2, 5 bases. Germline V lookup: CDR1 SGHAT, CDR2 FQNNGV. Trimming took off 0 bases at V and 6 bases at J, with 9 bases between the two ends. The CDR3 is 13 residues long. CDR3 DNA sequence: TGTGCCAGCAGCTTAGATGAGAGGGTCGAGCAGTACTTC. Residues: CASSLDERVEQYF. Full variable domain (missing parts from reference TRBV11-2 and TRBJ2-7): EAGVAQSPRYKIIEKRQSVAFWCNPISGHATLYWYQQILGQGPKLLIQFQNNGVVDDSQLPKDRFSAERLKGVDSTLKIQPAKLEDSAVYLCASSLDERVEQYFGPGTRLTVT.

The V gene is TRBV9, the J gene TRBJ2-3; D is uncertain. The CDR3 sequence is 12 residues long. CDR1 is SGDLS and CDR2 is YYNGEE in the germline V gene. V lost 4 bases and J lost 5, with 8 bases in between. The CDR3 nucleotides read TGTGCCAGCAGCCCAGTGCTAGATACGCAGTATTTT. Translating gives CASSPVLDTQYF.

This clonotype was counted a few times. V is TRBV27 and J is TRBJ2-3; 10 bases match TRBD1. Germline assignment: CDR1 MNHEY and CDR2 SMNVEV (reference sequence). The V gene end was trimmed by 4 bases and the J gene end by 2 bases; junction bases not matched to a gene: 3. This CDR3 is built from 15 residues. The CDR3 protein is CASSSRQGATDTQYF. The CDR3 DNA sequence: TGTGCCAGCAGTTCCAGACAGGGGGCCACAGATACGCAGTATTTT.

The rearrangement joins TRBV5-1 to TRBJ2-2; the match to TRBD2 covers 8 bases. The CDR3 consists of 15 residues. CDR1 SGHRS and CDR2 YFSETQ come from the germline V gene. Trimming took 4 bases from V and 7 from J; bases not matched to a gene: 9. CDR3 loop: CASSRTSLGGGELFF. As DNA, the CDR3 is TGCGCCAGCAGCCGGACTAGCCTGGGAGGCGGGGAGCTGTTTTTT.

This rearrangement joins TRBV2 to TRBJ2-5, with 10 nucleotides matching TRBD2. The CDR3 sequence is 17 residues long. CDR1 is SNHLY, CDR2 FYNNEI, per germline. J gave up 9 bases and V 4 bases, and 17 bases lay outside the gene matches. The CDR3 bases are TGTGCCAGCAGTGTGAGGCCTAGCGGGGGACCCCAGGTCGCCCAGTACTTC. The encoded protein is CASSVRPSGGPQVAQYF.

V gene TRBV7-9 combines with J gene TRBJ1-1; 8 bases agree with TRBD1. Unmatched junction bases numbered 8, after V lost 5 bases and J lost 3 bases. CDR1 and CDR2 (germline): SEHNR, FQNEAQ (reference sequence). The CDR3 sequence is 15 residues long. The CDR3 sequence: CASSPGQGIDTEAFF. The DNA for the CDR3 is TGTGCCAGCAGCCCCGGACAGGGTATCGACACTGAAGCTTTCTTT.

This clonotype was recorded a few times. The chain carries TRBV4-2 and TRBJ2-7; D is ambiguous. The germline gives CDR1 LGHNA, CDR2 YNFKEQ. The CDR3 length is 14 residues. V was cut by 0 bases and J by 5 bases, with 11 bases left in between. In DNA, the CDR3 is TGTGCCAGCAGCCAAGATGAACGGTTGGACGAGCAGTACTTC. It is translated as CASSQDERLDEQYF.

The rearrangement joins TRBV7-3 to TRBJ1-1; D might be TRBD1 (5 bases). Germline lookup yields CDR1 SGHTA and CDR2 FQGTGA. The CDR3 is made up of 14 amino acids. V lost 5 bases and J lost 4, with 14 bases in between. The CDR3 sequence is CASSPKSGFTEAFF. The CDR3 bases are TGTGCCAGCAGCCCTAAATCAGGGTTCACTGAAGCTTTCTTT.

The chain is built from TRBV2 and TRBJ2-2, with D perhaps matching TRBD1 or TRBD2 (5 bases each). Between the trimmed V and J ends, which lost 6 bases and 4 bases, there was a span of 9 bases. Germline loops: CDR1 SNHLY, CDR2 FYNNEI. There are 13 residues in the CDR3. The chain's CDR3 is CASSGTSTGELFF. CDR3 coding DNA: TGTGCCAGCAGCGGGACCTCCACCGGGGAGCTGTTTTTT.